The clone carrying this T cell receptor beta chain has only a few counts. These data are taken from a study of blood T cells in healthy people across ages. Germline assignment: CDR1 MNHNS and CDR2 SASEGT. V was pared by 7 bases and J by 4 bases, with 5 bases between. The CDR3 spans 12 residues. Using a J-beta primer mix together with a sample-barcoded 5' primer, a second PCR was run for roughly 6 to 11 cycles. One entry per CDR3 protein, called by TCRdb with MiXCR from the 5' RACE reads. The data hold about 1,600,000 distinct CDR3 sequences, with approximately 42% observed a single time. The clonotype originates from a woman between 18 and 29 years old in good health. The chain uses TRBV6-1 and TRBJ1-6, with D unresolved. The sample was blood. This CDR3 is CASTPYNSPLHF. The CDR3 bases are TGTGCCAGCACACCGTATAATTCACCCCTCCACTTT.